This TCR beta chain stems from a study of glioma-infiltrating T cells after dendritic cell vaccination. At the level of the study: Glioblastoma patients came from Phase I and II dendritic cell vaccination trials.

Documented time point: after dendritic cell vaccination, including at tumor progression/relapse. PBMC were collected before vaccination, two weeks after the third vaccination, and at progression. Trimming left V 4 bases short and J 1 base short, with 11 bases between. Germline values: CDR1 MGHRA, CDR2 YSYEKL. CDR3 length: 14 amino acids. Amplification used 60 V beta primers and 13 J beta primers. TCRdb keeps only in-frame clones here, not all; method: immunoSEQ multiplex PCR. The table lists over 65,000 clones, 85% of them singletons. The chain links TRBV4-1 to TRBJ2-7; D is perhaps TRBD1 (6 bases). The clonotype was recovered from a human donor with glioblastoma. This specimen consisted of blood, obtained after dendritic cell vaccination. This chain's CDR3 is CASSRWDTSYEQYF. CDR3 DNA: TGCGCCAGCAGCCGATGGGACACATCCTACGAGCAGTACTTC.